Listed here are 5 T cell receptor beta chains from one sample, sequenced in a study of T-cell memory formation after mild COVID-19. TCRdb fed the 5' RACE reads into MiXCR, producing one record per CDR3 protein. The top ten clones hold around 2% of a sample with 200,000 or so distinct CDR3 sequences, roughly 16% of them seen once. Sequenced sample: PBMCs or a T cell subset sorted from them (not recorded which). Source of these receptors: an adult woman who had mild COVID-19 (a few samples of this study predate the infection). Cell type and time point are not known.

This clonotype has only a few counts. This sequence joins TRBV7-8 and TRBJ2-3; 14 bases map to TRBD2. V dropped 5 bases and J dropped 1; count of bases not matched to a gene: 14. CDR1 is SGHVS, CDR2 FQNEAQ, per germline. The CDR3 has 20 amino acids. The CDR3 loop is CASSPRPTSGGAWGTDTQYF. CDR3 bases: TGTGCCAGCAGCCCTCGACCGACTAGCGGGGGGGCATGGGGCACAGATACGCAGTATTTT.

This clonotype has a handful of counts. The V call is TRBV12-3 or TRBV12-4, the J call TRBJ1-3; D remains ambiguous. The V end lost 4 bases, the J end lost 0 bases, and 4 bases lay between the germline ends. This CDR3 spans 13 amino acids. This CDR3 is CASSSLSGNTIYF. In nucleotides, the CDR3 is TGTGCCAGCAGTTCCCTCTCTGGAAACACCATATATTTT.

The V call is TRBV3-1, the J call TRBJ2-5; D might be TRBD2 (6 bases). This CDR3 comprises 15 residues. V lost 8 bases to trimming and J lost 2 bases, with 18 bases between them. The germline V gene has CDR1 LGHDT and CDR2 YNNKEL (reference sequence). CDR3 protein: CASASGTLLQETQYF. CDR3 bases: TGTGCCAGCGCTTCCGGGACTCTCCTTCAAGAGACCCAGTACTTC.

At least ten counts were recorded for this clonotype. The CDR3 sequence is CASSKNTEAFF. The CDR3 coding sequence is TGTGCCAGCAGCAAGAACACTGAAGCTTTCTTT. This chain links TRBV5-6 with TRBJ1-1; unclear D gene. This CDR3 has 11 residues. The germline V gene encodes CDR1 SGHDT and CDR2 YYEEEE. Trimming took 4 bases from V and 1 from J, leaving 2 bases between them.

The chain couples TRBV12-3 or TRBV12-4 to TRBJ2-2, with D unclear. This CDR3 is built from 13 residues. The ends were cut back, 7 bases at V and 2 bases at J, with 8 bases in the middle. Written as DNA, the CDR3 is TGTGCCAGCAAGTACGGAAACACCGGGGAGCTGTTTTTT. It encodes CASKYGNTGELFF.